Listed below are T cell receptor beta chains from one sample, sequenced in a study of regulatory T cells in long-lasting Graves disease. In TCRdb, the multiplex PCR reads were re-called with MiXCR into one record per CDR3 protein. The sample carries 400,000 to 450,000 distinct CDR3 sequences, 23% recorded once. The sample here was peripheral blood mononuclear cells (PBMCs), taken when the disease was refractory, from a patient treated with antithyroid drugs. These receptors all stem from a female donor with Graves disease. Each CDR3 is given with its conserved first and last residue. D genes are given only for firm matches. Some rows mark clone size as missing; the rest say once, few, many or name a class of expanded clone.

cdr3_aa cdr3_nt d_call j_call v_call clone_size
CASSLRQPGEFSPLHF TGCGCCAGCAGCTTAAGACAGCCAGGGGAATTTTCACCCCTCCACTTT - TRBJ1-6 TRBV5-1 few
CASSSPGLALSSYEQYF TGTGCCAGCAGCTCCCCGGGACTAGCGCTGAGCTCCTACGAGCAGTACTTC TRBD2 TRBJ2-7 TRBV28 many
CAWSLGASPLHF TGTGCCTGGAGTTTGGGAGCGTCACCCCTCCACTTT - TRBJ1-6 TRBV30 -
CASSFTDRLNYGYTF TGTGCCAGCAGTTTCACGGACAGGTTAAACTATGGCTACACCTTC TRBD1 TRBJ1-2 TRBV28 many
CASISEREQPQHF TGTGCCAGCATCTCGGAGAGAGAACAGCCCCAGCATTTT - TRBJ1-5 TRBV28 many
CASSLGTEKLFF TGTGCCAGCAGCCTTGGGACTGAAAAACTGTTTTTT - TRBJ1-4 TRBV7-2 -
CASSQDLANYGYTF TGTGCCAGCAGCCAAGATCTAGCTAACTATGGCTACACCTTC - TRBJ1-2 TRBV4-2 many
CSARLGLAGAETQYF TGCAGTGCTAGGCTCGGACTAGCGGGAGCAGAGACCCAGTACTTC TRBD2 TRBJ2-5 TRBV20-1 -
CASSQVNTYYEQYF TGTGCCAGCAGCCAAGTGAATACCTACTACGAGCAGTACTTC - TRBJ2-7 TRBV3-1 many
CASTQRRAHEQYF TGTGCCAGCACCCAGCGGAGGGCCCACGAGCAGTACTTC - TRBJ2-7 TRBV28 many
CASSSLAGGGTQYF TGTGCCAGCAGCTCTTTAGCGGGAGGCGGGACCCAGTACTTC TRBD2 TRBJ2-5 TRBV7-2 -
CASSPGTKRETQYF TGTGCCAGCTCCCCCGGGACGAAAAGAGAGACCCAGTACTTC - TRBJ2-5 TRBV18 few
CASSYGPEQYF TGTGCCAGCAGCTATGGTCCCGAGCAGTACTTC - TRBJ2-7 TRBV7-2 few
CATSRITSNTGELFF TGTGCCACCAGCAGAATAACCTCGAACACCGGGGAGCTGTTTTTT - TRBJ2-2 TRBV15 many
CSVGQAGYTF TGCAGCGTTGGACAGGCGGGCTACACCTTC - TRBJ1-2 TRBV29-1 few
CASSLVGRDETQYF TGTGCCAGCAGCTTAGTTGGCAGGGATGAGACCCAGTACTTC - TRBJ2-5 TRBV7-7 many
CASSEGGATNEKLFF TGTGCCAGCAGCGAGGGGGGGGCAACTAATGAAAAACTGTTTTTT - TRBJ1-4 TRBV7-3 -
CASSMSGTGAYEQYF TGTGCCAGTAGTATGTCCGGGACAGGGGCCTACGAGCAGTACTTC TRBD1 TRBJ2-7 TRBV19 many
CASSFGLTDNEQFF TGTGCCAGCAGCTTCGGACTTACCGACAATGAGCAGTTCTTC - TRBJ2-1 TRBV7-8 once
CASSLGLTGPGYGYTF TGCGCCAGCAGCTTGGGGTTGACAGGACCAGGCTATGGCTACACCTTC - TRBJ1-2 TRBV5-1 few
CASSLGTGTNEKLFF TGTGCCAGCAGTTTGGGGACAGGTACTAATGAAAAACTGTTTTTT TRBD1 TRBJ1-4 TRBV28 -
CASSQQGGWYEQYF TGTGCCAGCAGTCAACAGGGGGGATGGTACGAGCAGTACTTC TRBD1 TRBJ2-7 TRBV14 many
CASRPGQGYKNEQEAFF TGTGCCAGCAGACCCGGACAGGGCTATAAAAACGAACAGGAAGCTTTCTTT TRBD1 TRBJ1-1 TRBV2 few
CSARDRDRGDEQFF TGCAGTGCTAGGGACCGGGACAGGGGCGATGAGCAGTTCTTC TRBD1 TRBJ2-1 TRBV20-1 -
CASSPVRGQGAQKNGELFF TGTGCCAGCAGTCCCGTGAGGGGACAGGGGGCGCAAAAAAACGGGGAGCTGTTTTTT TRBD1 TRBJ2-2 TRBV6-2/TRBV6-3 -
CASKDRAGSNQPQHF TGTGCCAGCAAGGATCGTGCCGGAAGCAATCAGCCCCAGCATTTT - TRBJ1-5 TRBV12-3/TRBV12-4 few
CSASGTGPSEQYF TGCAGTGCCAGCGGGACAGGGCCATCCGAGCAGTACTTC TRBD1 TRBJ2-7 TRBV20-1 many
CAISEVTVGSGANVLTF TGTGCCATCAGTGAGGTAACGGTTGGGTCTGGGGCCAACGTCCTGACTTTC - TRBJ2-6 TRBV10-3 few
CSVQGGSSYEQYF TGCAGCGTCCAGGGTGGGAGCTCCTACGAGCAGTACTTC - TRBJ2-7 TRBV29-1 few
CATSRDTTGPYEQYF TGTGCCACCAGCAGAGATACGACGGGACCCTACGAGCAGTACTTC - TRBJ2-7 TRBV15 many
CSAPAGTLHF TGCAGTGCTCCCGCCGGGACCCTCCACTTT - TRBJ1-6 TRBV20-1 once
CASSSPRFDRVGRKQYF TGTGCCAGTAGCTCTCCCCGTTTCGACAGGGTAGGCAGAAAGCAGTACTTC TRBD1 TRBJ2-7 TRBV19 few
CASSGGTSGQQYF TGCGCCAGCAGCGGAGGGACTAGCGGCCAGCAGTACTTC TRBD2 TRBJ2-7 TRBV5-1 -
CASSLGGLASGELFF TGTGCCAGCAGTTTGGGGGGCCTAGCGTCCGGGGAGCTGTTTTTT - TRBJ2-2 TRBV28 -
CASSLQGALGGEAFF TGTGCCAGCAGTTTACAGGGGGCCTTGGGGGGTGAAGCTTTCTTT TRBD1 TRBJ1-1 TRBV27 many
CASSQLAAKVGETQYF TGTGCCAGCAGCCAACTAGCGGCAAAGGTAGGAGAGACCCAGTACTTC TRBD2 TRBJ2-5 TRBV3-1 -
CASVEALTEAFF TGTGCTTCTGTAGAGGCCCTCACTGAAGCTTTCTTT - TRBJ1-1 TRBV24-1 many
CAWIQGNTEAFF TGTGCCTGGATCCAGGGAAACACTGAAGCTTTCTTT - TRBJ1-1 TRBV30 -
CASSRDRVSEQYF TGTGCCAGCAGCCGCGACAGGGTAAGCGAGCAGTACTTC TRBD1 TRBJ2-7 TRBV14 -
CASRTEGRRQTNQPQHF TGTGCCAGCAGGACGGAAGGGCGAAGACAGACCAATCAGCCCCAGCATTTT - TRBJ1-5 TRBV28 many